The rows below give T cell receptor beta chains drawn from one sample of a study of cytotoxic CD8 clonotypes in ibrutinib-treated CLL. Assay used: immunoSEQ multiplex PCR; TCRdb lists only in-frame clones, some missing. The repertoire holds some 46,000 clones, with about 70% as singletons. The starting material was PBMCs, obtained after 12 months of ibrutinib treatment. These receptors came from a human donor with chronic lymphocytic leukemia. Each CDR3 is given with its conserved first and last residue. D genes are given only for firm matches. A row's size may be missing; if present it is once, few, many or a size class.

V	J	size	D	DNA	CDR3
TRBV27	TRBJ2-7	-	-	TGTGCCAGCAGTTTTTGGCGGGACAGCTACGAGCAGTACTTC	CASSFWRDSYEQYF
TRBV5-4	TRBJ2-7	once	-	TGTGCCAGCAGCTTGGGTGGGGGAGCCAAGCTCGAGCAGTACTTC	CASSLGGGAKLEQYF
TRBV6-5	TRBJ2-3	-	-	TGTGCCAGCAGTTCTACAGGGTCGGTCGGTCTGGATACGCAGTATTTT	CASSSTGSVGLDTQYF
TRBV5-4	TRBJ2-3	-	TRBD2	TGTGCCAGCTCGCGGGGGGAAGGAGATACGCAGTATTTT	CASSRGEGDTQYF
TRBV6-1	TRBJ2-7	-	-	TGTGCCAGCAGTGAAAGTAGCGGCCCCAGACGGCAGTACTTC	CASSESSGPRRQYF
TRBV9	TRBJ2-1	few	-	TGTGCCAGCAGCGTAGAAGACAGAGTTGAGCAGTTCTTC	CASSVEDRVEQFF
TRBV30	TRBJ2-7	once	-	TGTGCCTCCCTCACTTCGGGGTCCTACGAGCAGTACTTC	CASLTSGSYEQYF
TRBV18	TRBJ2-3	once	-	TGTGCCAGCTCAGGAGGCGGGGCGCATACAGATACGCAGTATTTT	CASSGGGAHTDTQYF
TRBV7-3	TRBJ1-1	-	-	TGTGCCAGCAGCCCGGCGGGGGGACTTGAAGCTTTCTTT	CASSPAGGLEAFF
TRBV19	TRBJ1-2	-	-	TGTGCCAGTAGTCCCCGGGACGGGCAAAGGGACTTC	CASSPRDGQRDF
TRBV6-1	TRBJ2-7	-	-	TGTGCCACCGGAAACCCGGACACCTCCTACGAGCAGTACTTC	CATGNPDTSYEQYF
TRBV9	TRBJ2-5	-	TRBD2	TGTGCCAGCAGCTACCGGGCCGGGGGGTCCCAAGAGACCCAGTACTTC	CASSYRAGGSQETQYF
TRBV6-5	TRBJ2-5	-	-	TGTGCCAGCAGTTACATGGGGGGCCAAGAGACCCAGTACTTC	CASSYMGGQETQYF
TRBV29-1	TRBJ2-7	-	TRBD1	TGCAGCGTTGACCACAGGGGGCGTAAATATTCCGAATCCTACGAGCAGTACTTC	CSVDHRGRKYSESYEQYF
TRBV19	TRBJ1-4	-	TRBD1	TGTGCCAGTAGTATTTTCTGGACAGGGGGAAAAGTTGAAAAACTGTTTTTT	CASSIFWTGGKVEKLFF
TRBV5-1	TRBJ1-2	-	TRBD1	TGCGCCAGCAGCTCCGGGACAGCGAAGGAATATGGCTACACCTTC	CASSSGTAKEYGYTF
TRBV15	TRBJ1-5	few	-	TGTGCCACCAGCAGCGAAGGTTTGGGCAATCAGCCCCAGCATTTT	CATSSEGLGNQPQHF
TRBV18	TRBJ1-1	-	-	TGTGCCAGCTCACCACTTACAGGGTTGGACACTGAAGCTTTCTTT	CASSPLTGLDTEAFF
TRBV4-1	TRBJ1-2	-	-	TGCGCCAGCAGCCAACTTCCCGCGGGGGCAAAGGGCTACACCTTC	CASSQLPAGAKGYTF
TRBV18	TRBJ2-4	-	-	TGTGCCAGCTCACCTCTGGGGAAAGGGTCCAAAAACATTCAGTACTTC	CASSPLGKGSKNIQYF
TRBV7-2	TRBJ2-3	-	-	TGTGCCAGCAGCTCCACACCCGAAACAGATACGCAGTATTTT	CASSSTPETDTQYF
TRBV19	TRBJ1-6	-	-	TGTGCCAGTAAGGGGGGACTGCTCGAGGTACCCCTCCACTTT	CASKGGLLEVPLHF
TRBV7-9	TRBJ2-4	-	-	TGTGCCAGCAGCTTAGTTGGGGCAGAGGCCAAAAACATTCAGTACTTC	CASSLVGAEAKNIQYF
TRBV11-2	TRBJ2-5	-	-	TGTGCCAGCAGCCCCGGGACCTCACAAGAGACCCAGTACTTC	CASSPGTSQETQYF
TRBV29-1	TRBJ2-3	-	TRBD1	TGCAGCGTTTCGGGACAGACGAACACAGATACGCAGTATTTT	CSVSGQTNTDTQYF
TRBV5-4	TRBJ1-3	few	-	TGTGCCAGCAGCGCGTCATCAGGAAACACCATATATTTT	CASSASSGNTIYF
TRBV12-5	TRBJ1-5	-	TRBD1	TGTGCTAGTGGTTTAACAGGGGTGCCCCAGCATTTT	CASGLTGVPQHF
TRBV11-2	TRBJ2-7	few	-	TGTGCCAGCAGCTTGAGTGGATACGAGCAGTACTTC	CASSLSGYEQYF
TRBV19	TRBJ2-7	-	-	TGTGCCAGTAGTAAGGGAAGCTACGAGCAGTACTTC	CASSKGSYEQYF
TRBV28	TRBJ1-3	-	TRBD1	TGTGCCAGCAGTTCAGGACAGGGTATCAGCACCATATATTTT	CASSSGQGISTIYF
TRBV6-6	TRBJ2-1	-	TRBD2	TGTGCCACCATAGGCCCGAGCGGGGGGTACAATGAGCAGTTCTTC	CATIGPSGGYNEQFF
TRBV7-6	TRBJ2-1	-	-	TGTGCCAGCAGCTTTAACTATGAGCAGTTCTTC	CASSFNYEQFF
TRBV27	TRBJ1-1	-	-	TGTGCCAGCAGTTCGGGACCGACGAACACTGAAGCTTTCTTT	CASSSGPTNTEAFF
TRBV2	TRBJ2-7	-	-	TGTGCCAGCAGTACCCTGAGGGAGGAGCAGTACTTC	CASSTLREEQYF
TRBV7-8	TRBJ2-1	-	TRBD1	TGTGCCAGCAGCTTAAAAGGTCAGGGGGCCTTCGATGAGCAGTTCTTC	CASSLKGQGAFDEQFF
TRBV25-1	TRBJ2-7	-	-	TGTGCCAGCCGCCCTCAGGGGGGGTCCGAGCAGTACTTC	CASRPQGGSEQYF
TRBV6-1	TRBJ1-1	-	TRBD1	TGTGCCAGCAGGACAGGGTCTACGAACACTGAAGCTTTCTTT	CASRTGSTNTEAFF
TRBV29-1	TRBJ1-2	once	TRBD1	TGCAGCGTTGGGGGGGGACAGGGACTAGGAGGCTACACCTTC	CSVGGGQGLGGYTF
TRBV11-2	TRBJ1-1	few	-	TGTGCCAGCAGCCCTAGTGTGGGTGAGGACACTGAAGCTTTCTTT	CASSPSVGEDTEAFF
TRBV7-2	TRBJ2-4	-	-	TGTGCCAGCAGCTTAGAAGTCAATTACATTCAGTACTTC	CASSLEVNYIQYF
TRBV5-6	TRBJ2-2	-	-	TGTGCCAGCAGCCCAAGTGGGGGGGCGTTAAACACCGGGGAGCTGTTTTTT	CASSPSGGALNTGELFF
TRBV13	TRBJ2-7	-	-	TGTGCCAGCAGCTTAGGGAGGGCAGGGTCCGAGCAGTACTTC	CASSLGRAGSEQYF
TRBV14	TRBJ1-6	-	-	TGTGCCAGCAGCCAAGAAGTGGGACGTATCTATAATTCACCCCTCCACTTT	CASSQEVGRIYNSPLHF
TRBV9	TRBJ2-1	many	TRBD1	TGTGCCAGCAGCGCGGCGACAGGGAGCTCCTACAATGAGCAGTTCTTC	CASSAATGSSYNEQFF
TRBV7-2	TRBJ1-6	-	TRBD1	TGTGCCAGCAGCTTAGACCAGGGGGCGTATAATTCACCCCTCCACTTT	CASSLDQGAYNSPLHF
TRBV2	TRBJ1-5	few	-	TGTGCCAGCAATCGCCCTAATCAGCCCCAGCATTTT	CASNRPNQPQHF
TRBV5-5	TRBJ2-7	-	TRBD1	TGTGCCAGCAGCCCTCACGACAGGGGCTACGAGCAGTACTTC	CASSPHDRGYEQYF
TRBV7-6	TRBJ2-5	-	-	TGTGCCAGCAGCTTAGGTCACCAAGAGACCCAGTACTTC	CASSLGHQETQYF
TRBV7-8	TRBJ2-7	-	TRBD2	TGTGCCAGCAGCTCCCGGACTAGCGGGAATTACGAGCAGTACTTC	CASSSRTSGNYEQYF
TRBV7-8	TRBJ2-2	-	TRBD2	TGTGCCAGCAGCTTAGCGCCTCGACTAGCCACCGGGGAGCTGTTTTTT	CASSLAPRLATGELFF